This TCR beta chain derives from a study of shared clonotypes between healthy human individuals. Assay: immunoSEQ multiplex PCR; the TCRdb copy retains only in-frame clones and omits some. The top ten hold under 11% of the sample, which has a few hundred thousand clones, over 70% seen once. Input material: memory CD4+ T cells sorted from blood. As for subset: CD45RA-negative fraction. This sequence was found in a man aged 30-40 years in good health.

The CDR3 protein is CASRNRETYSQPQHF. The CDR3 DNA follows: TGTGCCAGCAGAAACAGGGAAACGTACAGTCAGCCCCAGCATTTT. V gene TRBV6-6 combines with J gene TRBJ1-5, with a weak D call TRBD1 (6 bases). Germline CDR1 is MNHNY and CDR2 is SVGAGI (reference sequence). The CDR3 runs to 15 residues. Trimming removed 6 bases at V and 6 bases at J, with 18 bases between.